This entry lists 17 T cell receptor beta chains sequenced from one sample in a study of shared clonotypes between healthy human individuals. Sequencing used immunoSEQ multiplex PCR; TCRdb keeps in-frame clones, though not all of them. This table has some 2 million clones, about 95% appearing once. CD45RO-negative cells were positively selected for CCR7, leaving out terminally differentiated effector memory CD45RA+ cells. Sequencing was carried out using naive CD8+ T cells sorted from blood. These receptor sequences come from a man aged 18 to 29 in good health.

The chain recombines TRBV27 with TRBJ2-1; the match to TRBD2 covers 15 bases. This CDR3 has 17 amino acids. V was clipped by 2 bases and J by 2 bases; unmatched bases: 1. The germline gives CDR1 MNHEY, CDR2 SMNVEV (reference sequence). CDR3 loop: CASSLGLAGGTYNEQFF. As DNA, the CDR3 is TGTGCCAGCAGTTTAGGACTAGCGGGGGGGACCTACAATGAGCAGTTCTTC.

About this clone itself: The same CDR3 arises from other DNA sequences in this sample as well. The chain uses TRBV7-9 and TRBJ1-1; D possibly corresponds to TRBD1 (5 bases). Germline assignment: CDR1 SEHNR and CDR2 FQNEAQ (reference sequence). V was shortened by 0 bases and J by 3 bases, with 11 bases between the two germline ends. This CDR3 is built from 15 residues. CDR3 nucleotides: TGTGCCAGCAGCTTAGCGCAGGGTGCGGACACTGAAGCTTTCTTT. As protein: CASSLAQGADTEAFF.

The chain joins TRBV6-5 to TRBJ2-3; 8 bases match TRBD1. This CDR3 has 15 residues. The germline V gene has CDR1 MNHEY and CDR2 SVGAGI. The junction had 3 bases not matched to a gene; V was cut back by 4 bases and J by 0 bases. In DNA form, the CDR3 reads TGTGCCAGCAGTTCGGACAGGGCTAGCACAGATACGCAGTATTTT. This encodes CASSSDRASTDTQYF.

This clone was observed a single time. This chain uses TRBV2 with TRBJ2-1; TRBD2 matches at 14 bases. CDR1 and CDR2 from the germline V gene are SNHLY and FYNNEI. V lost 6 bases to trimming and J lost 5 bases; unmatched junction nucleotides: 3. The CDR3 runs 15 residues. CDR3 protein: CASSGLAGGNNEQFF. The CDR3 coding sequence is TGTGCCAGCAGCGGACTAGCGGGGGGTAACAATGAGCAGTTCTTC.

This chain links TRBV19 with TRBJ1-5; D call uncertain. With 7 bases removed from V and 0 bases from J, the gap between germline ends came to 10 bases. Looked up from germline, CDR1 is LNHDA and CDR2 is SQIVND (reference sequence). The CDR3 covers 14 residues. CDR3 DNA: TGTGCCAGTACGCCAGCATATAGCAATCAGCCCCAGCATTTT. It encodes CASTPAYSNQPQHF. The entire variable domain, with the rest obtained from reference TRBV19 and TRBJ1-5, is as follows: DGGITQSPKYLFRKEGQNVTLSCEQNLNHDAMYWYRQDPGQGLRLIYYSQIVNDFQKGDIAEGYSVSREKKESFPLTVTSAQKNPTAFYLCASTPAYSNQPQHFGDGTRLSIL.

The genes are TRBV27 and TRBJ2-7; 9 bases are a match to TRBD2. Germline V CDR1 and CDR2: MNHEY, SMNVEV (reference sequence). This CDR3 spans 13 amino acids. The J segment lost 7 bases and the V segment lost 6 bases, leaving 7 bases of the junction unmatched. CDR3 DNA sequence: TGTGCCAGCAGGTTAGCGGGAGCGGGTGAGCAGTACTTC. Protein sequence: CASRLAGAGEQYF.

On this clone: Other DNA sequences in this sample translate to the same CDR3. The genes are TRBV30 and TRBJ2-5, with D perhaps matching TRBD2 (6 bases). Germline CDR1 reads GTSNPN; CDR2 reads SVGIG (reference sequence). V was pared by 5 bases and J by 0 bases, with 10 bases between. This CDR3 has 13 residues. CDR3 nucleotides: TGTGCCTGGGACGGGGGAAACCAAGAGACCCAGTACTTC. It is translated as CAWDGGNQETQYF.

This clone was detected only once. This rearrangement joins TRBV5-1 to TRBJ2-7, with 11 bases fitting TRBD2. The CDR3 totals 16 residues. Germline lookup yields CDR1 SGHRS and CDR2 YFSETQ. After removal of 0 bases from V and 5 bases from J, the junction contained 7 bases not matched to a gene. The CDR3 loop is CASSLGPGLAEDEQYF. CDR3 DNA: TGCGCCAGCAGCTTGGGACCGGGACTAGCGGAAGACGAGCAGTACTTC.

The chain is built from TRBV28 and TRBJ2-4; D not resolved. V lost 6 bases and J lost 0, with 9 bases in between. The CDR3 runs 14 residues. The germline gives CDR1 MDHEN, CDR2 SYDVKM. CDR3 protein: CASRGGLAKNIQYF. The CDR3, as DNA: TGTGCCAGCAGGGGCGGTTTAGCCAAAAACATTCAGTACTTC.

V is TRBV11-2 and J is TRBJ2-5; D gene unclear. The end of the DNA aligns better with TRBJ2-7, so the J call may be wrong. The CDR3 runs 14 residues. CDR1 is SGHAT, CDR2 FQNNGV, per germline. The CDR3 nucleotides are TGTGCCAGCAGCTTAAACCAGGACTCCTACGAGCAGTACTTC. Its protein product is CASSLNQDSYEQYF.

This chain connects TRBV18 to TRBJ1-2; no clear D. Trimming shortened V by 0 bases and J by 5 bases, and 4 bases separated the two germline ends. Germline loops: CDR1 KGHSH, CDR2 LQKENI. The CDR3 sequence is 12 residues long. CDR3 loop: CASSPPGYGYTF. In nucleotides, the CDR3 is TGTGCCAGCTCACCACCGGGTTATGGCTACACCTTC.

V gene TRBV6-1 combines with J gene TRBJ1-2, with D tentatively TRBD1 (5 bases). CDR3 length: 16 residues. CDR1 MNHNS and CDR2 SASEGT come from the germline V gene. The ends were cut back, 2 bases at V and 5 bases at J, with 18 bases in the middle. CDR3 nucleotide sequence: TGTGCCAGCAGTGAATTCTTATTAGTGGGGACGTATGGCTACACCTTC. Translating it yields CASSEFLLVGTYGYTF.

The chain joins TRBV7-6 to TRBJ1-6, with D possibly being TRBD1 (6 bases). Germline V gene lookup returns CDR1 SGHVS and CDR2 FNYEAQ. Trimming stripped 5 bases from V and 7 bases from J, with 15 bases between. The CDR3 spans 15 residues. The CDR3 spells CASSPLGGKNSPLHF. CDR3 DNA sequence: TGTGCCAGCAGCCCATTGGGGGGCAAGAATTCACCCCTCCACTTT. Full variable domain (outside the CDR3, taken from reference TRBV7-6 and TRBJ1-6): GAGVSQSPRYKVTKRGQDVALRCDPISGHVSLYWYRQALGQGPEFLTYFNYEAQQDKSGLPNDRFSAERPEGSISTLTIQRTEQRDSAMYRCASSPLGGKNSPLHFGNGTRLTVT.

The chain has TRBV11-2 and TRBJ2-5; 8 bases fit TRBD2. V lost 0 bases, J lost 4 bases, and 10 bases stayed unmatched. The germline CDR1 and CDR2 sequences are SGHAT and FQNNGV. The CDR3 totals 17 residues. CDR3 in DNA: TGTGCCAGCAGCTTAGAACCAGAGGTTCTAGCGGGAGAGACCCAGTACTTC. Residues: CASSLEPEVLAGETQYF.

The chain links TRBV19 to TRBJ2-1, with 7 positions matching TRBD2. Germline CDR1 and CDR2: LNHDA and SQIVND (reference sequence). The junction had 9 bases not matched to a gene; V was cut back by 0 bases and J by 7 bases. The length of the CDR3 is 16 residues. The CDR3 protein is CASSIDLEAGRNEQFF. In DNA, the CDR3 is TGTGCCAGTAGTATAGATCTAGAAGCGGGGAGGAATGAGCAGTTCTTC.

This chain joins TRBV2 and TRBJ2-7, with 7 positions matching TRBD1. The CDR3 loop spans 16 amino acids. V gave up 3 bases and J gave up 2 bases; unmatched junction bases: 10. Germline V gene lookup returns CDR1 SNHLY and CDR2 FYNNEI. In DNA, the CDR3 is TGTGCCAGCAGTGATCCCCTTACAGGGGTTCCCTACGAGCAGTACTTC. This sequence encodes CASSDPLTGVPYEQYF.

The V gene is TRBV7-2, the J gene TRBJ2-7, with D hard to call. The CDR3 has 14 amino acids. Germline CDR1 and CDR2: SGHTA and FQGNSA. The V and J ends lost 6 bases and 0 bases respectively, with 12 bases between them. The CDR3 spells CASSTMGNSYEQYF. In nucleotides, the CDR3 is TGTGCCAGCAGTACTATGGGGAACTCCTACGAGCAGTACTTC.